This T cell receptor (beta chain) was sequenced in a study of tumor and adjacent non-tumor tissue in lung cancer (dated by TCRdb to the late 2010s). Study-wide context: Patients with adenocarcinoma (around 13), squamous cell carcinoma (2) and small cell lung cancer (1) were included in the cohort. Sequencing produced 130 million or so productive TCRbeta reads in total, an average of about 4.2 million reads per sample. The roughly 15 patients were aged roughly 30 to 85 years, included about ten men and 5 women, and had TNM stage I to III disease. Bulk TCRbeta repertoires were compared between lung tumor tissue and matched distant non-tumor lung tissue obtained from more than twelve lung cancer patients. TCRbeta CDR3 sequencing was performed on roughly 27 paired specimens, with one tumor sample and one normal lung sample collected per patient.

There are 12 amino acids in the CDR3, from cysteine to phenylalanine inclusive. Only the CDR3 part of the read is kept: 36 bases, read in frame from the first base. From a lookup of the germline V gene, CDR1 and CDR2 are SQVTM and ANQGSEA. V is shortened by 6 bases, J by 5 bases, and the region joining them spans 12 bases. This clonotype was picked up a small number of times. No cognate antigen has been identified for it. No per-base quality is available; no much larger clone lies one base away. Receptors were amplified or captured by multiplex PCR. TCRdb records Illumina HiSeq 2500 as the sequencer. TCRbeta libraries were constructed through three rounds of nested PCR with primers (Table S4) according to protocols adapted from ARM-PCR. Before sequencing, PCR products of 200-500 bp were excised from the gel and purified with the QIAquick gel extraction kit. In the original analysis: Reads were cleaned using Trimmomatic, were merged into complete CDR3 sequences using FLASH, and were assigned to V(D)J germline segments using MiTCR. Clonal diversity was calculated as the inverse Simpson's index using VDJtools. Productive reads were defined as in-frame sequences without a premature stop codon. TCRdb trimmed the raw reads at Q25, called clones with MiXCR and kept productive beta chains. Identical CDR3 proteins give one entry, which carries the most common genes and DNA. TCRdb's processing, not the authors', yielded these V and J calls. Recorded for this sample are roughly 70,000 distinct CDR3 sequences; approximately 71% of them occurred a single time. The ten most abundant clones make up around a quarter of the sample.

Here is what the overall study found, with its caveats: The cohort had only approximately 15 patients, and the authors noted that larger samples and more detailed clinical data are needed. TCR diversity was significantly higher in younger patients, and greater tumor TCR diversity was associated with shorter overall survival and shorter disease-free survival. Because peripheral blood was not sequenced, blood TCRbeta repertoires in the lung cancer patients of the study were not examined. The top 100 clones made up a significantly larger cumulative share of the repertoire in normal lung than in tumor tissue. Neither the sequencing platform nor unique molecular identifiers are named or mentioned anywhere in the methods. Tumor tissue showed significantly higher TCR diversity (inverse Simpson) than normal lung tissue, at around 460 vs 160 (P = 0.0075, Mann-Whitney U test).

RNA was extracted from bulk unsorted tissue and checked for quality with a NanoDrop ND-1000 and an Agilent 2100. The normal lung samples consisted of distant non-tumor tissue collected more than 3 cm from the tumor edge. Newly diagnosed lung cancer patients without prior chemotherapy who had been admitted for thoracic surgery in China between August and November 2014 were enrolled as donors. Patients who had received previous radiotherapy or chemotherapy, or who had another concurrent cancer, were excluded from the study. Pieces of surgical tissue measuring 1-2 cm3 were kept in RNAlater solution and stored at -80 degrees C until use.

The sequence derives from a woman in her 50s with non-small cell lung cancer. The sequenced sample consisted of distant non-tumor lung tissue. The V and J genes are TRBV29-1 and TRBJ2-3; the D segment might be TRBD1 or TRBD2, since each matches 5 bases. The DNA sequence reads TGCAGCGTAGGACATGGAGGAGATACGCAGTATTTT. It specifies CSVGHGGDTQYF.